The rows below give T cell receptor beta chains drawn from one sample of a study of T-cell memory formation after mild COVID-19. TCRdb fed the 5' RACE reads into MiXCR, producing one record per CDR3 protein. This table has some 290,000 distinct CDR3 sequences, roughly 17% appearing once. Sequences were obtained from PBMCs or a T cell subset sorted from them (not recorded which). The receptors derive from a man between 18 and 35 years old who had mild COVID-19 (a few samples of this study predate the infection). Cell type and time point are not known. Both conserved end residues are part of each CDR3. A D gene is named only where the DNA matches it firmly. Only some rows state a clone size, as once, few, many or a class for expanded clones.

CDR3aa,CDR3nt,abundance,v_gene,d_gene,j_gene
CSAPRRGGTDTQYF,TGCAGTGCTCCCCGGCGGGGAGGCACAGATACGCAGTATTTT,few,TRBV20-1,NA,TRBJ2-3
CASSWLRDTQYF,TGTGCCAGCAGCTGGCTTAGGGATACGCAGTATTTT,many,TRBV7-2,NA,TRBJ2-3
CASSLFSSGGPSSTDTQYF,TGTGCCAGCAGCCTATTTTCTAGCGGGGGACCGTCTAGCACAGATACGCAGTATTTT,many,TRBV6-5,TRBD2,TRBJ2-3
CASSFGGVGSGELFF,TGTGCCAGCAGCTTTGGGGGCGTCGGATCCGGGGAGCTGTTTTTT,NA,TRBV7-6,NA,TRBJ2-2
CASSRDYVGETQYF,TGCGCCAGCAGCCGGGACTACGTAGGAGAGACCCAGTACTTC,NA,TRBV4-3,TRBD2,TRBJ2-5
CASTQRENTEAFF,TGTGCCAGCACCCAGAGAGAGAACACTGAAGCTTTCTTT,NA,TRBV28,NA,TRBJ1-1
CASSPRTGTADTQYF,TGCGCCAGCAGCCCGAGGACAGGGACAGCAGATACGCAGTATTTT,few,TRBV5-1,TRBD1,TRBJ2-3
CASSLTGAGELFF,TGCGCCAGCAGCCTGACAGGGGCCGGGGAGCTGTTTTTT,NA,TRBV5-1,TRBD1,TRBJ2-2
CASSQEGSRQETQYF,TGCGCCAGCAGCCAAGAGGGCAGTCGGCAAGAGACCCAGTACTTC,NA,TRBV4-1,NA,TRBJ2-5
CASSLSGGGAYEQYF,TGTGCCAGCTCACTCAGCGGCGGGGGCGCGTACGAGCAGTACTTC,NA,TRBV18,NA,TRBJ2-7
CASSYSSAYEAFF,TGTGCCAGCAGTTACTCGTCAGCTTATGAAGCTTTCTTT,few,TRBV6-5,NA,TRBJ1-1
CAISPTYGLVSVEQFF,TGTGCCATCAGTCCCACTTATGGACTAGTGTCGGTTGAGCAGTTCTTC,few,TRBV10-3,TRBD2,TRBJ2-1
CASSLGAGNQPQHF,TGTGCCAGCAGCTTGGGGGCCGGAAATCAGCCCCAGCATTTT,few,TRBV6-5,NA,TRBJ1-5
CASSQGQGTKNIQYF,TGCGCCAGCAGCCAAGGACAGGGGACCAAAAACATTCAGTACTTC,NA,TRBV4-1,TRBD1,TRBJ2-4
CASSLTGTGGKEYF,TGTGCCAGCAGTTTAACAGGGACAGGGGGCAAGGAGTACTTC,NA,TRBV27,TRBD1,TRBJ2-4
CASSYGDSAYGYTF,TGTGCCAGCAGTTACGGGGACAGCGCCTATGGCTACACCTTC,NA,TRBV6-5,TRBD1,TRBJ1-2
CASRSGTTAFF,TGTGCCAGCAGGTCCGGGACTACAGCTTTCTTT,NA,TRBV12-3/TRBV12-4,NA,TRBJ1-1
CASGYRDRDTEAFF,TGTGCCAGCGGATACCGGGACAGGGACACTGAAGCTTTCTTT,NA,TRBV6-6,TRBD1,TRBJ1-1
CASSQSQGGEKLFF,TGCGCCAGCAGCCAGTCTCAGGGAGGCGAAAAACTGTTTTTT,few,TRBV4-1,NA,TRBJ1-4
CSASPTGTNYGYTF,TGCAGTGCTAGTCCCACAGGGACCAACTATGGCTACACCTTC,NA,TRBV20-1,NA,TRBJ1-2
CARSLARENTEAFF,TGCGCCAGAAGCTTGGCGCGGGAGAACACTGAAGCTTTCTTT,NA,TRBV5-1,NA,TRBJ1-1
CASRVQETQYF,TGTGCCAGCAGGGTACAAGAGACCCAGTACTTC,once,TRBV7-9,NA,TRBJ2-5
CASSQDFLVGELFF,TGCGCCAGCAGCCAAGATTTTTTAGTCGGGGAGCTGTTTTTT,NA,TRBV4-3,NA,TRBJ2-2
CATSDPTPGGSGTDTQYF,TGTGCCACCAGTGATCCAACGCCGGGGGGGTCTGGCACAGATACGCAGTATTTT,many,TRBV24-1,TRBD2,TRBJ2-3
CASSIRQGWSPLHF,TGTGCCAGCAGTATACGACAGGGTTGGTCACCCCTCCACTTT,NA,TRBV27,TRBD1,TRBJ1-6
CASSLLPGEADTQYF,TGTGCCAGCAGCTTATTGCCGGGGGAGGCAGATACGCAGTATTTT,few,TRBV7-2,NA,TRBJ2-3
CASSPRVGEKLFF,TGTGCCAGCTCACCCCGAGTCGGAGAAAAACTGTTTTTT,NA,TRBV18,NA,TRBJ1-4
CASSRSGAYNEQFF,TGTGCCAGCAGTAGGAGCGGGGCCTACAATGAGCAGTTCTTC,many,TRBV7-2,TRBD2,TRBJ2-1
CASSRTGQINTEAFF,TGTGCCAGCAGCCGAACGGGACAGATAAACACTGAAGCTTTCTTT,NA,TRBV4-2,TRBD1,TRBJ1-1
CASSLSWGSGYTF,TGTGCCAGCAGTTTATCGTGGGGGAGTGGCTACACCTTC,few,TRBV27,NA,TRBJ1-2
CASSLTSGNTEAFF,TGCGCCAGCAGCTTGACCTCGGGCAACACTGAAGCTTTCTTT,few,TRBV5-1,NA,TRBJ1-1
CSVEIGYGYTF,TGCAGCGTTGAGATCGGCTATGGCTACACCTTC,NA,TRBV29-1,NA,TRBJ1-2
CASSYTSSSGNTIYF,TGTGCCAGCAGTTACACCTCGAGCTCTGGAAACACCATATATTTT,NA,TRBV6-6,NA,TRBJ1-3
CASSFQTTQFF,TGCGCCAGCAGCTTCCAGACTACGCAGTTCTTC,few,TRBV5-1,NA,TRBJ2-1
CATQLAGGYNNEQFF,TGTGCCACCCAACTAGCGGGGGGGTATAACAATGAGCAGTTCTTC,NA,TRBV7-3,TRBD2,TRBJ2-1
CASSRVGGGRYEQFF,TGCGCCAGCAGCCGGGTGGGCGGGGGGAGGTATGAGCAGTTCTTC,few,TRBV4-3,TRBD2,TRBJ2-1
CATSRDLGWDEKLFF,TGTGCCACCAGCAGAGATCTGGGGTGGGATGAAAAACTGTTTTTT,many,TRBV15,NA,TRBJ1-4